This TCR beta chain was profiled in a study of T cell changes during pregnancy in multiple sclerosis. This clone showed up just once. Germline V gives CDR1 SGHTA, CDR2 FQGNSA. This CDR3 has 16 amino acids. Deletions cut 6 bases from V and 0 bases from J, with 18 bases between. Sequenced by immunoSEQ multiplex PCR; TCRdb stores in-frame clones only, minus some. Of 20,000 to 30,000 clones in the sample, approximately 89% are singletons; the top ten hold approximately 15%. This material consisted of CD8+ T cells from peripheral blood mononuclear cells, taken in the second trimester of pregnancy. This rearrangement joins TRBV7-2 to TRBJ2-7; a weak D match, TRBD1 (5 bases). The receptor was derived from a female donor with multiple sclerosis, enrolled in a pregnancy study. CDR3 region: CASSFSPQEFSYEQYF. Here the CDR3 DNA reads TGTGCCAGCAGTTTTTCGCCACAGGAGTTCTCCTACGAGCAGTACTTC.